This T cell receptor (beta chain) was sequenced during a study of PD-1 blockade in classical Hodgkin lymphoma. Findings and caveats of the study: It was CD4+ TCR diversity, not CD8+, that rose significantly by C4D1.

This clone has just a few counts. Its matching antigen is unknown. Each and every patient relapsed after autologous stem cell transplantation, and patients got differing brentuximab vedotin exposure. CDR1 PRHDT and CDR2 FYEKMQ come from the germline V gene (reference sequence). Germline trimming cut 5 bases from V and 5 bases from J; bases unmatched to any gene: 9. This CDR3 contains 15 residues. Generated by immunoSEQ multiplex PCR, the TCRdb table keeps only in-frame clones and is missing some. The sample holds roughly 40,000 clones, around 87% seen once. The sequenced sample was peripheral blood mononuclear cells (PBMCs), obtained at baseline. This sequence originates from a human donor with classical Hodgkin lymphoma. This chain connects TRBV13 to TRBJ2-1; 7 positions agree with TRBD2. The CDR3 DNA sequence: TGTGCCAGCAGCCTCCGAATAGCGGGTCACAATGAGCAGTTCTTC. Amino acid sequence: CASSLRIAGHNEQFF.